The clone carrying this T cell receptor beta chain was seen only a few times. Its antigen is still unknown. This record belongs to a study of T-cell memory formation after mild COVID-19. At the level of the study: TCR clusters mostly belonged to single donors.

J lost 5 bases, V lost 1 base, and 10 bases had no gene match. CDR1 is MNHNS, CDR2 SASEGT, per germline. The CDR3 length is 16 residues. TCR alpha and TCR beta cDNA libraries with sample barcodes and UMIs came from 5'RACE using constant-segment primers. TCRdb ran MiXCR on the 5' RACE reads and lists one entry per CDR3 protein. The table shows 400,000 to 500,000 distinct CDR3 sequences, with 20% occurring only once. Study findings and constraints: There were some responding clones in pre-infection memory, which suggested that cross-reactive memory had joined.

The origin of this receptor is an adult woman who had mild COVID-19 (a few samples of this study predate the infection). Cell type and time point are not known. Sequencing input: PBMCs or a T cell subset sorted from them (not recorded which). This chain connects TRBV6-1 to TRBJ1-1, with 7 nucleotides matching TRBD1. Written as DNA, the CDR3 is TGTGCCAGCAGTGAAGGAATAGGGGGCGCGAAGACTGAAGCTTTCTTT. Translating gives CASSEGIGGAKTEAFF.